The T cell receptor (beta chain) described here comes from a study of OX40 agonist ivuxolimab in advanced cancers. Across the study: The patients got ivuxolimab, which is an agonistic anti-OX40 (CD134) antibody.

TCRdb keeps only in-frame clones here, not all; method: immunoSEQ multiplex PCR. The sample has about 73,000 clones, approximately 86% seen once. Specimen: CD4+ or CD8+ T cells sorted from blood, collected in a trial of the OX40 agonist ivuxolimab. The receptor was isolated from an adult with an advanced solid tumor such as melanoma, head and neck, liver or kidney cancer.

The CDR3 loop is CASSVSDREYEQYF. The CDR3 DNA reads TGTGCCAGCAGCGTCAGCGACAGGGAGTACGAGCAGTACTTC. The rearrangement joins TRBV7-8 to TRBJ2-7; TRBD1 matches 7 bases. The CDR3 length is 14 residues. Germline V gives CDR1 SGHVS, CDR2 FQNEAQ. The V and J ends lost 5 bases and 4 bases, in that order; junction bases with no gene match: 8. Based on the CDR3 plus reference TRBV7-8 and TRBJ2-7, the full variable domain is GAGVSQSPRYKVAKRGQDVALRCDPISGHVSLFWYQQALGQGPEFLTYFQNEAQLDKSGLPSDRFFAERPEGSVSTLKIQRTQQEDSAVYLCASSVSDREYEQYFGPGTRLTVT.